The present T cell receptor beta chain was sequenced within a study of blood T cell repertoires in COVID-19. About the research overall: PBMCs, B-cell-depleted T cells, or T cells provided the cDNA or gDNA that made up the material.

Self-reported history from a screening survey and questionnaire set each donor's cohort. In the study's own analysis: Amplification from reference gene primers served as the basis for estimated nucleated cell counts. Profiling relied on immunoSEQ multiplex PCR, and the TCRdb table lists in-frame clones only, not all of them. V and J calls and clone size are as listed in that table; D and trimming were resolved from the DNA. The sample holds some 350,000 clones, roughly nine tenths seen once. CDR3 size: 14 residues. The V and J ends lost 4 bases and 5 bases respectively, with 15 bases between them. Germline lookup yields CDR1 SGHNT and CDR2 YYREEE (reference sequence).

V gene TRBV5-4 combines with J gene TRBJ2-5; the D gene is possibly TRBD2 (6 bases). The sequenced sample was PBMCs or T cells enriched from blood (not recorded which). This TCR was sampled from a man between 18 and 35 years old who had recovered from COVID-19. CDR3 nucleotide sequence: TGTGCCAGCAGCACCCGGCCCAGCGGGGAGACCCAGTACTTC. Protein sequence: CASSTRPSGETQYF.